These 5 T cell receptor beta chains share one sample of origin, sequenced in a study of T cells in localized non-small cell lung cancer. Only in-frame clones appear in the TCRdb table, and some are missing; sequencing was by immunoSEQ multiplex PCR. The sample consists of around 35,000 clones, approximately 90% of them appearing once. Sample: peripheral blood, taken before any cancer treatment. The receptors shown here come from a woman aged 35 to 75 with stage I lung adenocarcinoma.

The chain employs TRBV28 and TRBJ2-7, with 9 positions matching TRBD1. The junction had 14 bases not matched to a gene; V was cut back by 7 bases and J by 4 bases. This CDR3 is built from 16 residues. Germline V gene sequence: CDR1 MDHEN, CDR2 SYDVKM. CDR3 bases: TGTGCCAGCACCCCCCCTGGACAGGGGAATGGGTACGAGCAGTACTTC. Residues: CASTPPGQGNGYEQYF.

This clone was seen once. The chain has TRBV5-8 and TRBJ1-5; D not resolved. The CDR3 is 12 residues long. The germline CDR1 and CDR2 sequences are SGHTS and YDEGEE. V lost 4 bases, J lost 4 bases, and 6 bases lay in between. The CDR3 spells CASSGPNQPQHF. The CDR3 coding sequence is TGTGCCAGCAGCGGACCTAATCAGCCCCAGCATTTT.

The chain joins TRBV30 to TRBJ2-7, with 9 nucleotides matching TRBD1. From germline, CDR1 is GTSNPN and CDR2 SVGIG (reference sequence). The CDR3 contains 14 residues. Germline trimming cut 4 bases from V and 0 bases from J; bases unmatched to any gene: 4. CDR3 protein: CAWTGQGPSYEQYF. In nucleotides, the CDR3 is TGTGCCTGGACCGGACAGGGGCCCTCCTACGAGCAGTACTTC.

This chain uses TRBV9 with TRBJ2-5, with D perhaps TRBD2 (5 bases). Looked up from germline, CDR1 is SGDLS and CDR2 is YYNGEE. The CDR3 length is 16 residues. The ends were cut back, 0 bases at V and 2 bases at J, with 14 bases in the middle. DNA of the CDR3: TGTGCCAGCAGCGTAGACCCAGGAACGGGGCAAGAGACCCAGTACTTC. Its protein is CASSVDPGTGQETQYF.

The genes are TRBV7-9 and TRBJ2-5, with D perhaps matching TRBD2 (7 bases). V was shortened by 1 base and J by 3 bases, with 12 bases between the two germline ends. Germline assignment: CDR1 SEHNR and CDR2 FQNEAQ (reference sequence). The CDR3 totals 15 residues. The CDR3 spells CASSLGTRGKETQYF. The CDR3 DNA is TGTGCCAGCAGCTTAGGGACTAGGGGGAAAGAGACCCAGTACTTC.